Below, 29 T cell receptor beta chains from the same sample are listed, as sequenced in a study of immune cell composition in non-small cell lung cancer. TCRdb's copy holds only in-frame clones and misses some; the assay was immunoSEQ multiplex PCR. The sample holds 6,000 to 8,000 clones; about 73% are singletons and the top ten take about an eighth. Sequencing was performed on lung tumor tissue. These receptors were taken from a human donor with non-small cell lung cancer.

The rearrangement joins TRBV4-3 to TRBJ1-2; weak D call: TRBD1 (5 bases). Trimming left V 3 bases short and J 4 bases short, with 15 bases between. Germline-derived CDR1 and CDR2 are LGHNA and YSLEER. CDR3 length equals 15 residues. The CDR3 nucleotides are TGCGCCAGCAGCCATCGTACCGCAGGGTCCTATGGCTACACCTTC. It specifies CASSHRTAGSYGYTF.

In DNA form, the CDR3 reads TGTGCCAGCAGCCAGGGGGTCTCCTACGAGCAGTACTTC. Its translation is CASSQGVSYEQYF. This rearrangement joins TRBV14 to TRBJ2-7; D assignment may be TRBD1 or TRBD2 (5 bases each). The V gene's germline CDR1 is SGHDN and CDR2 FVKESK. V was cut by 3 bases and J by 0 bases, with 6 bases left in between. The CDR3 is 13 residues long.

The rearrangement links TRBV5-1 to TRBJ2-2; 13 bases align to TRBD2. With V trimmed by 5 bases and J by 2 bases, 6 bases remained unmatched. This CDR3 region has 17 residues. CDR1 is SGHRS and CDR2 is YFSETQ in the germline V gene. CDR3 bases: TGCGCCAGCAGGATGACTAGCGGGGGGCTTAACACCGGGGAGCTGTTTTTT. This sequence encodes CASRMTSGGLNTGELFF.

This chain uses TRBV7-2 with TRBJ2-7; weak D call: TRBD2 (6 bases). The CDR3 extends over 15 amino acids. Trimming cost V 5 bases and J 2 bases, with 16 bases left between them. The germline gives CDR1 SGHTA, CDR2 FQGNSA. CDR3 sequence (DNA): TGTGCCAGCAGCATCGACAAGACTAGGGCCTACGAGCAGTACTTC. Translation gives CASSIDKTRAYEQYF.

In this sample, this clone turned up a few times. This rearrangement joins TRBV4-1 to TRBJ2-5, with 8 bases matching TRBD1. The germline CDR1 and CDR2 sequences are MGHRA and YSYEKL. The junction had 17 bases not matched to a gene; V was cut back by 0 bases and J by 5 bases. The CDR3 contains 19 residues. This chain's CDR3 is CASSQDPGQGARVKETQYF. CDR3 DNA sequence: TGCGCCAGCAGCCAAGATCCGGGCCAGGGGGCTCGTGTGAAGGAGACCCAGTACTTC.

The rearrangement links TRBV2 to TRBJ2-3; D is undetermined. Trimming removed 4 bases from V and 5 bases from J, with 7 bases in between. The CDR3 is 12 amino acids. Germline V lookup: CDR1 SNHLY, CDR2 FYNNEI. CDR3 coding DNA: TGTGCCAGCAGTGTAAGGATAGATACGCAGTATTTT. Its protein is CASSVRIDTQYF.

This clone appeared once. The chain is built from TRBV7-9 and TRBJ1-1; D unclear. Germline CDR1 is SEHNR and CDR2 is FQNEAQ (reference sequence). This CDR3 is 12 amino acids long. V lost 4 bases, J lost 7 bases, and 10 bases lay in between. The CDR3 coding sequence is TGTGCCAGCAGCTACTTTCAGTATGAAGCTTTCTTT. Encoded protein: CASSYFQYEAFF.

This clone appeared a single time. The CDR3 region is CASSQEVIYGYTF. CDR3 DNA sequence: TGTGCCAGCAGCCAAGAGGTGATCTATGGCTACACCTTC. The rearrangement joins TRBV7-3 to TRBJ1-2; D is unclear. V lost 5 bases to trimming and J lost 4 bases, with 11 bases between them. The V gene's germline CDR1 is SGHTA and CDR2 FQGTGA. The CDR3 loop spans 13 amino acids.

The V and J genes are TRBV2 and TRBJ1-2, with D maybe TRBD1 (5 bases). The CDR3 totals 14 residues. Trimming took 2 bases from V and 6 from J, leaving 13 bases between them. Germline V lookup: CDR1 SNHLY, CDR2 FYNNEI. CDR3 loop: CASSEYRQPNGYTF. CDR3 DNA sequence: TGTGCCAGCAGTGAATATAGACAGCCAAATGGCTACACCTTC. Together with reference TRBV2 and TRBJ1-2, the CDR3 gives the full variable domain: EPEVTQTPSHQVTQMGQEVILRCVPISNHLYFYWYRQILGQKVEFLVSFYNNEISEKSEIFDDQFSVERPDGSNFTLKIRSTKLEDSAMYFCASSEYRQPNGYTFGSGTRLTVV.

This clone has only a few counts. V and J are TRBV5-6 and TRBJ1-6; 8 nucleotides agree with TRBD1. V shed 0 bases, J shed 7 bases, and the junction held 12 bases outside the gene matches. Germline CDR1 SGHDT, CDR2 YYEEEE. The CDR3 is made up of 18 amino acids. The CDR3 sequence is CASSLERGTGLRNSPLHF. The CDR3 coding sequence is TGTGCCAGCAGCTTGGAGCGGGGGACAGGCCTACGGAATTCACCCCTCCACTTT.

The chain carries TRBV6-9 and TRBJ2-7; D is unresolved. The CDR3 loop spans 13 amino acids. CDR1 is MNHGY and CDR2 is SVAAGI in the germline V gene. The V gene lost 3 bases and the J gene lost 2 bases, with 8 bases spanning the gap. CDR3 DNA: TGTGCCAGCAGTTACGGTCCAACCTACGAGCAGTACTTC. This gives the protein CASSYGPTYEQYF.

The J gene is TRBJ1-6, the V gene TRBV27; no clear D. The CDR3 totals 15 residues. Trimming removed 2 bases at V and 4 bases at J, with 9 bases between. Per germline, CDR1 MNHEY and CDR2 SMNVEV (reference sequence). CDR3 protein: CASSLSGPYNSPLHF. In DNA form, the CDR3 reads TGTGCCAGCAGTTTAAGTGGTCCTTATAATTCACCCCTCCACTTT.

The V gene is TRBV4-3, the J gene TRBJ2-1, with 11 bases that match TRBD2. V gave up 6 bases and J gave up 7 bases; unmatched junction bases: 8. The CDR3 is 15 residues long. In germline, CDR1 is LGHNA, CDR2 YSLEER. The CDR3 loop is CASSSKLAGDNEQFF. The CDR3 DNA reads as TGCGCCAGCAGTTCGAAACTAGCGGGGGATAATGAGCAGTTCTTC.

This clone was seen a handful of times. Other nucleotide sequences in the sample specify the same CDR3. CDR3 nucleotides: TGTGCCAGCAGTCTTAGCGGGGGACCTAACAATGAGCAGTTCTTC. Residues: CASSLSGGPNNEQFF. This chain links TRBV7-2 with TRBJ2-1, with TRBD2 matching over 9 bases. The CDR3 is 15 residues long. Germline loops: CDR1 SGHTA, CDR2 FQGNSA. Germline trimming cut 6 bases from V and 5 bases from J; bases unmatched to any gene: 8.

V and J are TRBV4-2 and TRBJ2-5, with 8 bases identical to TRBD2. The CDR3 is made up of 15 amino acids. Germline loops: CDR1 LGHNA, CDR2 YNFKEQ. J lost 4 bases, V lost 1 base, and 5 bases had no gene match. The CDR3 coding sequence is TGTGCCAGCAGCCAAGCGGGACTAGGGGGAGAGACCCAGTACTTC. This sequence encodes CASSQAGLGGETQYF.

V usage is TRBV7-6 and J usage is TRBJ2-3; D uncertain. This CDR3 contains 11 residues. V was trimmed by 4 bases and J by 2 bases, leaving 1 base between them. Germline V gene lookup returns CDR1 SGHVS and CDR2 FNYEAQ. CDR3 sequence (DNA): TGTGCCAGCAGCTCCACAGATACGCAGTATTTT. Amino acid sequence: CASSSTDTQYF.

J is TRBJ1-2 and V is TRBV5-8; a weak D match, TRBD1 (5 bases). The CDR3 is made up of 12 amino acids. Trimming removed 4 bases from V and 4 bases from J, with 8 bases in between. Germline assignment: CDR1 SGHTS and CDR2 YDEGEE. The CDR3 here is CASSGDSYGYTF. The CDR3 DNA is TGTGCCAGCAGCGGAGACAGCTATGGCTACACCTTC.

The chain joins TRBV20-1 to TRBJ2-3; D is unresolved. The CDR3 has 11 amino acids. Per the germline V gene, CDR1 is DFQATT and CDR2 is SNEGSKA (reference sequence). The V and J ends lost 6 bases and 5 bases respectively, with 9 bases between them. CDR3 protein: CSALHLDTQYF. For the CDR3, the DNA is TGCAGTGCCCTCCACTTAGATACGCAGTATTTT.

The chain has TRBV5-1 and TRBJ2-1, with 7 positions matching TRBD2. This CDR3 comprises 15 residues. V was pared by 0 bases and J by 7 bases, with 7 bases of the junction left unmatched. Germline V gives CDR1 SGHRS, CDR2 YFSETQ. CDR3 loop: CASSLGGGPDNEQFF. CDR3 DNA: TGCGCCAGCAGCTTGGGCGGGGGTCCTGATAATGAGCAGTTCTTC.

This clone was recorded once. Other DNA sequences in this sample translate to the same CDR3. The chain recombines TRBV19 with TRBJ1-2, with 7 bases identical to TRBD1. J lost 0 bases, V lost 5 bases, and 6 bases had no gene match. Germline V gene lookup returns CDR1 LNHDA and CDR2 SQIVND (reference sequence). The CDR3 has 15 residues. CDR3 sequence reads: CASSYRGRANYGYTF. DNA of the CDR3: TGTGCCAGTAGTTACAGGGGAAGGGCTAACTATGGCTACACCTTC.

The rearrangement links TRBV5-1 to TRBJ2-1, with 12 bases that match TRBD2. Trimming at V came to 4 bases and at J to 5 bases, leaving 10 bases not matched to a gene. This CDR3 spans 17 amino acids. Germline V CDR1 and CDR2: SGHRS, YFSETQ. The CDR3 coding sequence is TGCGCCAGCAGCCCTACCTACTCTAGCGGGGGGGACAATGAGCAGTTCTTC. It specifies CASSPTYSSGGDNEQFF.

J is TRBJ2-3 and V is TRBV6-4; possibly TRBD2 for D (7 bases). Looked up from germline, CDR1 is MRHNA and CDR2 is SNTAGT. The CDR3 loop spans 14 amino acids. Trimming stripped 2 bases from V and 2 bases from J, with 8 bases between. CDR3 amino acids: CASSDGGATDTQYF. The CDR3 DNA reads TGTGCCAGCAGTGACGGGGGGGCCACAGATACGCAGTATTTT.

J is TRBJ1-2 and V is TRBV7-7; TRBD1 might be the D (5 bases). This CDR3 spans 15 amino acids. Germline CDR1 is SSHAT and CDR2 is FNYEAQ (reference sequence). The germline V and J ends were trimmed by 1 base and 5 bases, with 14 bases remaining between them. This CDR3 reads CASSLEDMGRYGYTF. As DNA, the CDR3 is TGTGCCAGCAGCTTAGAGGACATGGGACGTTATGGCTACACCTTC.

This clone has more than one count but fewer than ten. The chain recombines TRBV18 with TRBJ1-5, with D possibly being TRBD1 (5 bases). This CDR3 region has 15 residues. Trimming shortened V by 3 bases and J by 6 bases, and 15 bases separated the two germline ends. CDR1 and CDR2 (germline): KGHSH, LQKENI. The CDR3 sequence: CASSPRYRTGQPQHF. CDR3 coding DNA: TGTGCCAGCTCACCGCGCTACAGGACGGGTCAGCCCCAGCATTTT.

This chain links TRBV30 with TRBJ1-5, with D tentatively TRBD1 (5 bases). The CDR3 contains 16 residues. Per germline, CDR1 GTSNPN and CDR2 SVGIG (reference sequence). Trimming pared 0 bases from V and 2 bases from J, leaving 14 bases between. In DNA, the CDR3 is TGTGCCTGGAGTGTACGGGCAGGGAGAGGCAATCAGCCCCAGCATTTT. Amino acids: CAWSVRAGRGNQPQHF.

The chain has TRBV7-8 and TRBJ2-1; 8 bases are shared with TRBD2. This CDR3 comprises 14 residues. Looked up from germline, CDR1 is SGHVS and CDR2 is FQNEAQ. The V and J ends lost 11 bases and 5 bases, in that order; junction bases with no gene match: 11. DNA of the CDR3: TGTGCCTCTAAGCCGGGGGGGATCGACAATGAGCAGTTCTTC. Amino acid sequence: CASKPGGIDNEQFF.

J is TRBJ2-5 and V is TRBV6-4; D remains unclear. The V end was cut by 4 bases, the J end by 5 bases, with 14 bases between. CDR1 is MRHNA and CDR2 is SNTAGT in the germline V gene. This CDR3 is built from 14 residues. CDR3 nucleotides: TGTGCCAGCAGTGCCAACCCCGGCCGGGAGACCCAGTACTTC. Its protein is CASSANPGRETQYF.

This clone appeared a single time. Written as DNA, the CDR3 is TGTGCCAGTAGGTCGGGGCCCTACTATGGCTACACCTTC. Residues: CASRSGPYYGYTF. This rearrangement joins TRBV19 to TRBJ1-2; D perhaps matches TRBD1 (5 bases). The germline CDR1 and CDR2 sequences are LNHDA and SQIVND (reference sequence). Trimming cost V 6 bases and J 3 bases, with 11 bases left between them. CDR3 size: 13 residues.

This clone was observed a single time. The genes are TRBV2 and TRBJ2-1; the D gene is possibly TRBD1 (5 bases). Germline-derived CDR1 and CDR2 are SNHLY and FYNNEI. The germline V and J ends were trimmed by 1 base and 4 bases, with 11 bases remaining between them. The CDR3 has 15 residues. In DNA, the CDR3 is TGTGCCAGCAGTGAAGAGGGGCAGAATTACAATGAGCAGTTCTTC. Encoded protein: CASSEEGQNYNEQFF.